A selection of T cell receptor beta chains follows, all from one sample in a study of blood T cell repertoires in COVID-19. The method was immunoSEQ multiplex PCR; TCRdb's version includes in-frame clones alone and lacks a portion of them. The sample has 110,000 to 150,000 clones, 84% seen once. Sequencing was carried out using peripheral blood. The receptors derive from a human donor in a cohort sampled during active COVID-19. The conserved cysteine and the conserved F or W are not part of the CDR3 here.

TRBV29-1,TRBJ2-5,SVGQGGQETQY
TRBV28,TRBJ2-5,ASSLRLAGLQETQY
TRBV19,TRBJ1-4,ASRNRAATNEKLF
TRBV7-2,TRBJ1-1,ASSLVEAAGAF
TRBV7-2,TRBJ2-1,ASSTRTASGNEQF
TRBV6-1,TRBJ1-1,ASSEVQWGAEAF
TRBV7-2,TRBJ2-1,ASSLSFGTSYNEQF
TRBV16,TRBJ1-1,ASSQSIREAF
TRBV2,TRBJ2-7,ASRGDLARGYEQY
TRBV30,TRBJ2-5,AWRERAMGTQY
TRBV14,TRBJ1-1,ASSQLTGIAF
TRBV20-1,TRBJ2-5,SASRPLAGERETQY
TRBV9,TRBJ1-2,ASSVDQAGYT
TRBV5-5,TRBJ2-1,ASSLVGGSYNEQF
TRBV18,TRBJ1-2,ASSPPENDRAYT
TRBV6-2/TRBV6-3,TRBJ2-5,ASSYRVAGGQETQY
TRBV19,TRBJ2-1,ASSPTSGGATNEQF
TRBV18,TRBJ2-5,ASSPRGGRTGETQY
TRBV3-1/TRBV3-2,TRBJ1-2,ASSQDGVSNYGYT
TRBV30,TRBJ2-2,AWTGANTGELF
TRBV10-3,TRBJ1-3,AISERDNSGNTIY
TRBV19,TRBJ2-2,ASGQTGASGELF
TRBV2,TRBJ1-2,ASNPGTGSVRGYT
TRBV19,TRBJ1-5,ASNTDRTINQPQH
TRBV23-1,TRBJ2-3,ASTETGGILLHTQY
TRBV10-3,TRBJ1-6,AIRDTTGPSPLH
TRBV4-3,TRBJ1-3,ASSQIQGSGNTIY
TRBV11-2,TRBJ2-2,ASSLDTGNNGELF
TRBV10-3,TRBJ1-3,AISERLTPGTDGNTIY
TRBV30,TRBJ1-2,AWKQGANYGYT
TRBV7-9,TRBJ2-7,ASSLANGYEQY
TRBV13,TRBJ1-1,ASSLWGGSGSTEAF
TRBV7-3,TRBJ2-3,ASSFPSGDEGDTQY
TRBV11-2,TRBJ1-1,ASSLGRNTEAF
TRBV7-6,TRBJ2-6,ASNPDRSSGANVLT
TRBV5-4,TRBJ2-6,ASSLDPGSGANVLT
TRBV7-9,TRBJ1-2,ASSLAGGYT
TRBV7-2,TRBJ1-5,ASSPASGTANQPQH
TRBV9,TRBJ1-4,ASSVGLSSNEKLF
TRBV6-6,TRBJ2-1,ASSSGIDEQF
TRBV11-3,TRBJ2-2,ASTRSSGRAGELF
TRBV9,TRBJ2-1,ASSGDSAYNEQF
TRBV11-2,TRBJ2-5,ASSLDLGGGTQY
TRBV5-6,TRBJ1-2,ASSFQTGATGYT
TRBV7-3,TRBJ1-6,ASSLQGKGNSPLH
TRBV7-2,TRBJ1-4,ASSFNGGEKLF